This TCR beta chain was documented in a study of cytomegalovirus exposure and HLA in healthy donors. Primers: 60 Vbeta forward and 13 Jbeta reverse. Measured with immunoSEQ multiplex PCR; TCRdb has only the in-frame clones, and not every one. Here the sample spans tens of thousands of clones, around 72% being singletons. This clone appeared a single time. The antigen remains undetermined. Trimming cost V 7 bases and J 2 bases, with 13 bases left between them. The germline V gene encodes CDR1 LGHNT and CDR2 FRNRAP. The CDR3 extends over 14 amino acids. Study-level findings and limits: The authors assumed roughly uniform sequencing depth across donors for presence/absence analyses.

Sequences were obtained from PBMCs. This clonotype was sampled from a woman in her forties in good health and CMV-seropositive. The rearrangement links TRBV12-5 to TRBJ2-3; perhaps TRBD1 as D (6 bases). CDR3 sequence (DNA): TGTGCTAGTGCCACAGGGCAGACCACAGATACGCAGTATTTT. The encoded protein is CASATGQTTDTQYF.